The next 20 T cell receptor beta chains were all read from a single sample in a study of blood T cells in healthy people across ages. PCR was performed a second time for about 7 to 12 cycles using a sample-barcoded 5' primer and a J-beta primer mix. TCRdb itself ran the 5' RACE reads through MiXCR, one entry per CDR3 protein. The sample includes around 850,000 distinct CDR3 sequences, roughly 40% of them seen just once. The sequenced sample was blood. Receptor source: a young man in good health.

The chain recombines TRBV6-2 or TRBV6-3 with TRBJ1-5; D gene uncertain. There are 15 residues in the CDR3. Germline CDR1 reads MNHEY; CDR2 reads SVGEGT. V lost 6 bases and J lost 6, with 18 bases in between. CDR3 sequence reads: CASRAHLTRVQPQHF. The DNA of the CDR3 is TGTGCCAGCAGGGCCCATTTGACGAGAGTTCAGCCCCAGCATTTT.

The chain joins TRBV10-3 to TRBJ1-1; TRBD1 might be the D (5 bases). The CDR3 spans 16 residues. The V gene's germline CDR1 is ENHRY and CDR2 SYGVKD. V dropped 4 bases and J dropped 1 base, with 16 bases sitting between them. CDR3: CAISGPGRTQNTEAFF. CDR3 nucleotide sequence: TGTGCCATCAGTGGACCGGGGCGGACACAGAACACTGAAGCTTTCTTT.

The V gene is TRBV29-1, the J gene TRBJ1-2, with 7 bases matching TRBD1. This CDR3 comprises 12 residues. The germline CDR1 and CDR2 sequences are SQVTM and ANQGSEA. Trimming cost V 7 bases and J 5 bases; bases outside gene matches: 7. CDR3 coding DNA: TGCAGCGGTGCCGCAGGGGGGTATGGCTACACCTTC. This encodes CSGAAGGYGYTF. Full variable domain (missing parts from reference TRBV29-1 and TRBJ1-2): SAVISQKPSRDICQRGTSLTIQCQVDSQVTMMFWYRQQPGQSLTLIATANQGSEATYESGFVIDKFPISRPNLTFSTLTVSNMSPEDSSIYLCSGAAGGYGYTFGSGTRLTVV.

This clonotype was seen ten or more times. This sequence joins TRBV12-3 or TRBV12-4 and TRBJ1-5; no clear D. This CDR3 region has 13 residues. Deletions cut 4 bases from V and 2 bases from J, with 6 bases between. CDR3 nucleotide sequence: TGTGCCAGCAGTTCTGGGGGCAATCAGCCCCAGCATTTT. As protein: CASSSGGNQPQHF.

The J gene is TRBJ1-2, the V gene TRBV5-1; 8 bases fit TRBD1. Germline CDR1 is SGHRS and CDR2 is YFSETQ. With V trimmed by 4 bases and J by 9 bases, 14 bases remained unmatched. The CDR3 is made up of 15 amino acids. The DNA for the CDR3 is TGCGCCAGCAGCACCAAGACAGGGGCCACGGCACGCTACACCTTC. Translated, it gives CASSTKTGATARYTF.

This clonotype showed up just a few times. The rearrangement links TRBV29-1 to TRBJ2-1; 9 bases are a match to TRBD2. V shed 5 bases and J 0 bases; nucleotides not matched to a gene: 11. Germline V gives CDR1 SQVTM, CDR2 ANQGSEA. CDR3 length equals 17 residues. The CDR3 coding sequence is TGCAGCGTTATGGGCGGGGGGGCCGAATACTCCTACAATGAGCAGTTCTTC. It yields the protein CSVMGGGAEYSYNEQFF.

The chain combines TRBV12-3 or TRBV12-4 with TRBJ2-1, with 10 nucleotides matching TRBD1. V shed 1 base and J 7 bases; nucleotides not matched to a gene: 4. CDR3 length: 15 residues. CDR3 sequence (DNA): TGTGCCAGCAGTTTAGTTGGACAGGGGGGGAATGAGCAGTTCTTC. Translated, it gives CASSLVGQGGNEQFF.

The chain employs TRBV20-1 and TRBJ2-5; D ambiguous. Trimming removed 0 bases at V and 5 bases at J, with 16 bases between. The CDR3 runs 15 residues. CDR1 is DFQATT and CDR2 is SNEGSKA in the germline V gene (reference sequence). The CDR3 sequence: CSARESSLLGETQYF. The CDR3 DNA is TGCAGTGCTAGAGAAAGTAGCCTGCTCGGGGAGACCCAGTACTTC.

This chain links TRBV6-2 or TRBV6-3 with TRBJ1-1, with 7 positions matching TRBD1. The length of the CDR3 is 12 residues. After removal of 8 bases from V and 8 bases from J, the junction contained 8 bases not matched to a gene. From germline, CDR1 is MNHEY and CDR2 SVGEGT. DNA of the CDR3: TGTGCCAGCGCCTCCGAGGACAGGGAAGCTTTCTTT. It codes for CASASEDREAFF.

V and J are TRBV27 and TRBJ2-5, with TRBD2 matching over 15 bases. The V segment lost 6 bases and the J segment 8 bases; nucleotides outside the gene matches: 4. Germline V gene data show CDR1 as MNHEY and CDR2 as SMNVEV (reference sequence). The CDR3 has 14 residues. CDR3 in amino acids: CASRGLAGGETQYF. The CDR3 DNA sequence: TGTGCCAGCAGGGGACTAGCGGGGGGAGAAACCCAGTACTTC.

This clonotype was recorded many times. This sequence joins TRBV12-3 or TRBV12-4 and TRBJ1-2; TRBD1 might be the D (5 bases). This CDR3 has 14 amino acids. Between the trimmed V and J ends, which lost 6 bases and 6 bases, there was a span of 17 bases. CDR3: CASRPPMGLHGYTF. CDR3 nucleotides: TGTGCCAGCAGGCCTCCGATGGGACTTCATGGCTACACCTTC.

The rearrangement uses TRBV7-2 and TRBJ2-5; no clear D gene. Germline values: CDR1 SGHTA, CDR2 FQGNSA. The V gene lost 6 bases and the J gene lost 3 bases, with 14 bases spanning the gap. The CDR3 extends over 14 amino acids. CDR3 residues: CASRSTPSKETQYF. The CDR3 DNA reads as TGTGCCAGCAGATCGACCCCTTCTAAAGAGACCCAGTACTTC. Full variable domain (missing parts from reference TRBV7-2 and TRBJ2-5): GAGVSQSPSNKVTEKGKDVELRCDPISGHTALYWYRQSLGQGLEFLIYFQGNSAPDKSGLPSDRFSAERTGGSVSTLTIQRTQQEDSAVYLCASRSTPSKETQYFGPGTRLLVL.

The chain combines TRBV29-1 with TRBJ2-2; D call uncertain. CDR1 is SQVTM, CDR2 ANQGSEA, per germline. V dropped 3 bases and J dropped 4 bases, with 0 bases sitting between them. This CDR3 has 10 residues. CDR3: CSVDTGELFF. In DNA, the CDR3 is TGCAGCGTTGACACCGGGGAGCTGTTTTTT.

Details on this clonotype: This may be a read error: a much more frequent sequence differs by one nucleotide. The chain links TRBV6-6 to TRBJ2-3; 8 bases agree with TRBD2. Per the germline V gene, CDR1 is MNHNY and CDR2 is SVGAGI (reference sequence). This CDR3 is built from 16 residues. Here the CDR3 reads CASSPTAGASIDTQYF. The CDR3 bases are TGTGCCAGCAGCCCTACAGCGGGGGCTAGCATAGATACGCAGTATTTT.

As to this clonotype: A read error may explain this, as a much larger clone is one base away. The rearrangement links TRBV20-1 to TRBJ2-1; D is possibly TRBD2 (6 bases). The CDR3 is 17 residues long. V lost 0 bases, J lost 6 bases, and 21 bases lay in between. The germline gives CDR1 DFQATT, CDR2 SNEGSKA (reference sequence). DNA of the CDR3: TGCAGTGCTAGAGATGATTGGCGGGGACGGACGGGCAATGAGCAGTTCTTC. Protein sequence: CSARDDWRGRTGNEQFF.

V is TRBV20-1 and J is TRBJ1-2; a weak D match, TRBD1 (6 bases). CDR3 length: 13 amino acids. The V gene lost 0 bases and the J gene lost 8 bases, with 13 bases spanning the gap. In germline, CDR1 is DFQATT, CDR2 SNEGSKA (reference sequence). The CDR3 nucleotides are TGCAGTGCTAGAGATCGAACAGGGCTAGGCTACACCTTC. Protein: CSARDRTGLGYTF.

This clonotype was seen a few times. This chain connects TRBV28 to TRBJ2-3; D remains unclear. CDR3 length: 10 residues. Trimming pared 8 bases from V and 5 bases from J, leaving 5 bases between. Germline V gene lookup returns CDR1 MDHEN and CDR2 SYDVKM. The CDR3 DNA reads TGTGCCAGCTTTGGAGATACGCAGTATTTT. Amino acid sequence: CASFGDTQYF.

V gene TRBV12-3 or TRBV12-4 combines with J gene TRBJ2-1; 9 nucleotides agree with TRBD2. Near its end, the DNA agrees better with TRBJ2-7, so the J call may be wrong. CDR3 length: 15 residues. In DNA form, the CDR3 reads TGTGCCAGCAGTCCTTTTAGCGGGGGTTACAATGAGCAGTACTTC. This sequence encodes CASSPFSGGYNEQYF.

V gene TRBV7-2 combines with J gene TRBJ2-7; TRBD1 or TRBD2 may be the D gene (6 bases each). CDR1 and CDR2 (germline): SGHTA, FQGNSA. The CDR3 loop spans 14 amino acids. V was clipped by 5 bases and J by 2 bases, with 13 bases between them. The CDR3 DNA reads TGTGCCAGCAGCCAGGCGGGACAAGCCTACGAGCAGTACTTC. It specifies CASSQAGQAYEQYF.

The chain combines TRBV6-6 with TRBJ1-5, with a weak D call TRBD1 (5 bases). Germline V gene lookup returns CDR1 MNHNY and CDR2 SVGAGI (reference sequence). The CDR3 consists of 13 residues. Between the trimmed V and J ends, which lost 7 bases and 2 bases, there was a span of 9 bases. CDR3 protein: CASTGTGNQPQHF. CDR3 nucleotide sequence: TGTGCCAGCACGGGGACGGGCAATCAGCCCCAGCATTTT.